The 12 T cell receptor beta chains listed next were all sequenced from one sample in a study of T cell repertoires in cytomegalovirus infection. TCRdb reprocessed the reads via MiXCR and lists one record per CDR3 protein. The table records roughly 630,000 distinct CDR3 sequences, approximately 24% of them present only once. The source material was CD8+ T cells from PBMCs. These receptors all come from a human donor in good health (CMV status not recorded). Some clones in this sample may be carry-over from other donors' samples.

This clonotype was recorded at least ten times. This chain uses TRBV7-9 with TRBJ1-1; perhaps TRBD1 as D (5 bases). Trimming shortened V by 4 bases and J by 6 bases, and 18 bases separated the two germline ends. The germline gives CDR1 SEHNR, CDR2 FQNEAQ (reference sequence). The CDR3 loop spans 15 amino acids. DNA of the CDR3: TGTGCCAGCAGCTCTCCAGTCCGAGGGGTTTCTGAAGCTTTCTTT. This encodes CASSSPVRGVSEAFF.

The chain joins TRBV12-3 or TRBV12-4 to TRBJ2-3; D is undetermined. Trimming took off 8 bases at V and 2 bases at J, with 14 bases between the two ends. The CDR3 consists of 14 residues. This CDR3 is CASASQANTDTQYF. Here the CDR3 DNA reads TGTGCCAGCGCCTCACAAGCTAACACAGATACGCAGTATTTT.

This clonotype appeared a few times. V and J are TRBV29-1 and TRBJ1-1; D not resolved. The V gene lost 5 bases and the J gene lost 0 bases, with 7 bases spanning the gap. There are 12 residues in the CDR3. The germline V gene encodes CDR1 SQVTM and CDR2 ANQGSEA. As DNA, the CDR3 is TGCAGCGTTACACACATGAACACTGAAGCTTTCTTT. This gives the protein CSVTHMNTEAFF. The whole variable domain, remainder taken from reference TRBV29-1 and TRBJ1-1, is SAVISQKPSRDICQRGTSLTIQCQVDSQVTMMFWYRQQPGQSLTLIATANQGSEATYESGFVIDKFPISRPNLTFSTLTVSNMSPEDSSIYLCSVTHMNTEAFFGQGTRLTVV.

The chain couples TRBV7-9 to TRBJ2-5; perhaps TRBD2 as D (7 bases). The CDR3 is made up of 15 amino acids. V lost 0 bases and J 3 bases, leaving 11 bases between the germline ends. Germline-derived CDR1 and CDR2 are SEHNR and FQNEAQ (reference sequence). The CDR3 DNA is TGTGCCAGCAGCTTAGCCGGAGGGGGGGAAGAGACCCAGTACTTC. Protein sequence: CASSLAGGGEETQYF.

Turning to this clonotype: This may arise from a read error, as a much more abundant clone is one base away. This chain joins TRBV7-6 and TRBJ2-4; 13 nucleotides align to TRBD2. V dropped 2 bases and J dropped 13; count of bases not matched to a gene: 14. The CDR3 runs 17 residues. The germline gives CDR1 SGHVS, CDR2 FNYEAQ. The chain's CDR3 is CASSLIPELAGGPSQYF. CDR3 DNA sequence: TGTGCCAGCAGCTTAATTCCCGAACTAGCGGGGGGGCCGTCGCAGTACTTC.

This chain's CDR3 is CASSQADSQPQHF. The CDR3 nucleotides are TGCGCCAGCAGCCAAGCCGACAGTCAGCCCCAGCATTTT. The rearrangement joins TRBV4-1 to TRBJ1-5; tentatively, D is TRBD1 (5 bases). This CDR3 contains 13 residues. The V gene's germline CDR1 is MGHRA and CDR2 YSYEKL. V was clipped by 1 base and J by 6 bases, with 7 bases between them.

The table lists this clonotype with many counts. J is TRBJ1-1 and V is TRBV7-2; D gene ambiguous. The length of the CDR3 is 15 residues. Between the trimmed V and J ends, which lost 2 bases and 0 bases, there was a span of 10 bases. Germline CDR1 reads SGHTA; CDR2 reads FQGNSA. In nucleotides, the CDR3 is TGTGCCAGCAGCTTATCGGCGGGGATGAACACTGAAGCTTTCTTT. It encodes CASSLSAGMNTEAFF.

Only a few counts were recorded for this clonotype. V and J are TRBV2 and TRBJ1-2, with D uncertain. V lost 8 bases, J lost 6 bases, and 10 bases lay in between. The CDR3 is 11 residues long. Germline CDR1 and CDR2: SNHLY and FYNNEI. The CDR3 spells CASLTAHGYTF. The CDR3 DNA sequence: TGTGCCAGCCTGACTGCTCATGGCTACACCTTC.

Comment on this clonotype: A much bigger clone sits one base away, suggesting this may be a read error. V is TRBV28 and J is TRBJ2-5; D may match TRBD1 or TRBD2 (7 bases each). This CDR3 is built from 15 residues. The germline V gene encodes CDR1 MDHEN and CDR2 SYDVKM. The CDR3 DNA sequence: TGTGCCAGCAGTTTAGGGGAGGGGGCCGGAGAGACCAAGTACTTC. Its protein product is CASSLGEGAGETKYF.

The chain uses TRBV5-1 and TRBJ2-7, with 7 positions matching TRBD2. Germline CDR1 SGHRS, CDR2 YFSETQ. The CDR3 is 13 residues long. Trimming took 1 base from V and 6 from J; bases not matched to a gene: 4. This CDR3 is CASSLSAGLEQYV. CDR3 bases: TGCGCCAGCAGCTTGTCAGCGGGGCTCGAGCAGTACGTC.

This clonotype was observed a few times. The rearrangement joins TRBV7-9 to TRBJ2-1; 7 bases are shared with TRBD1. The junction had 10 bases not matched to a gene; V was cut back by 5 bases and J by 3 bases. Germline CDR1 SEHNR, CDR2 FQNEAQ (reference sequence). The CDR3 has 16 amino acids. This CDR3 is CASSHTGTVLYNEQFF. The CDR3 DNA is TGTGCCAGCAGCCATACCGGGACAGTGCTCTACAATGAGCAGTTCTTC.

This clonotype has more than one count but fewer than ten. J is TRBJ2-7 and V is TRBV7-9, with unresolved D. V shed 5 bases and J shed 3 bases, with 11 bases lying between them. The germline gives CDR1 SEHNR, CDR2 FQNEAQ (reference sequence). The CDR3 covers 13 residues. CDR3 loop: CASSHPNYYEQYF. The CDR3 region has the DNA TGTGCCAGCAGCCACCCGAACTACTACGAGCAGTACTTC.